The rows below give T cell receptor beta chains drawn from one sample of a study of cytomegalovirus exposure and HLA in healthy donors. Sequencing was performed with immunoSEQ multiplex PCR; in TCRdb, only in-frame clones are kept and a portion is missing. This sample carries some 150,000 clones, 70% to 80% of them seen once, and the ten largest clones take 0.65% to 0.85%. The sample comprised PBMCs. The receptor source for this set is a female donor in good health and CMV-seronegative. Each CDR3 is given with its conserved first and last residue. Each record gives: D gene, clone size, J gene, V gene, CDR3 DNA, CDR3 protein. The D gene is left open where the match is weak. For some rows the clone size is stated as once, few or many, or as a class when expanded; others skip it.

>-|-|TRBJ1-2|TRBV28
TGTGCCAGCAGCCGCGGGGCTCTGGTAGGCTACACCTTC
CASSRGALVGYTF
>TRBD2|-|TRBJ2-3|TRBV6-5
TGTGCCAGCAGTTCCAGACTAGCGGGTGGCACAGATACGCAGTATTTT
CASSSRLAGGTDTQYF
>TRBD2|-|TRBJ2-2|TRBV27
TGTGCCAGCAGTCCTTTGGTCCCTCCGACTAGCGGGAGAATCACCGGGGAGCTGTTTTTT
CASSPLVPPTSGRITGELFF
>-|-|TRBJ1-1|TRBV6-5
TGTGCCAGCAGTTACTCGCGACTGACTGAAGCTTTCTTT
CASSYSRLTEAFF
>TRBD2|-|TRBJ2-3|TRBV7-3
TGTGCCAGCAGCTTCTTCCCGACTAGCGCCGATACGCAGTATTTT
CASSFFPTSADTQYF
>TRBD2|once|TRBJ2-3|TRBV5-1
TGCGCCAGCAGCGCTCCGGGGGGGGGAGATACGCAGTATTTT
CASSAPGGGDTQYF
>-|-|TRBJ1-1|TRBV5-1
TGCGCCAGCAGAAACCTACTTACGCCCAACACTGAAGCTTTCTTT
CASRNLLTPNTEAFF
>TRBD1|-|TRBJ1-5|TRBV11-2
TGTGCCAGCAGCTTAACCCGACAGGGGAATCAGCCCCAGCATTTT
CASSLTRQGNQPQHF
>-|-|TRBJ1-2|TRBV6-5
TGTGCCAGCAGTTCGCCCACTAAGGTTAACTATGGCTACACCTTC
CASSSPTKVNYGYTF
>-|once|TRBJ1-1|TRBV5-1
TGCGCCAGCAGGGTCGGGGACACTGAAGCTTTCTTT
CASRVGDTEAFF
>TRBD1|-|TRBJ2-2|TRBV27
TGTGCCAGCAGTCTATACTCCGGACAGGGGGCGCCGGATACCGGGGAGCTGTTTTTT
CASSLYSGQGAPDTGELFF
>-|-|TRBJ1-2|TRBV7-9
TGTGCCAGCAGGGATACCGGGACAACTTATGGCTACACCTTC
CASRDTGTTYGYTF
>TRBD2|-|TRBJ2-3|TRBV11-3
TGTGCCAGCAGCTTAGCGGGCGGGAGGTTGACAGATACGCAGTATTTT
CASSLAGGRLTDTQYF
>-|-|TRBJ1-4|TRBV18
TGTGCCAGCTCACCACCGGTCAGGGGCTTAAATGAAAAACTGTTTTTT
CASSPPVRGLNEKLFF
>TRBD1|-|TRBJ1-2|TRBV19
TGTGCCAGTAGTCCCCACAGGGGGCTTGGCTACACCTTC
CASSPHRGLGYTF
>TRBD1|few|TRBJ2-2|TRBV2
TGTGCCAGCAGTAGGGGGCAAGTCACCGGGGAGCTGTTTTTT
CASSRGQVTGELFF
>-|-|TRBJ2-7|TRBV28
TGTGCCAGCAGTCTATCAACCTACGAGCAGTACTTC
CASSLSTYEQYF
>-|-|TRBJ2-1|TRBV11-2
TGTGCCAGCAGCTTAGTGGGGAGTGCTGAGCAGTTCTTC
CASSLVGSAEQFF
>-|-|TRBJ2-7|TRBV7-2
TGTGCCAGCAGCAGAGACCAGGGTTACGAGCAGTACTTC
CASSRDQGYEQYF
>-|-|TRBJ2-3|TRBV9
TGTGCCAGCAGCGTAGAAAGGGGCGCCAAATTAGGTACGCAGTATTTT
CASSVERGAKLGTQYF
>-|-|TRBJ1-2|TRBV7-3
TGTGCCAGCAGCCAGTCCCCCGGGAACTATGGCTACACCTTC
CASSQSPGNYGYTF
>TRBD1|-|TRBJ2-7|TRBV19
TGTGCCAGTAGGACAGGGGGCGCTTCCTACGAGCAGTACTTC
CASRTGGASYEQYF
>TRBD1|-|TRBJ1-2|TRBV7-9
TGTGCCAGCAGCTCAATCGACAGGGGGCTTATCTATGGCTACACCTTC
CASSSIDRGLIYGYTF
>TRBD2|-|TRBJ2-5|TRBV5-1
TGCGCCAGCAGTTTAAGCGGGGGTCAATTTCGTCAAGAGACCCAGTACTTC
CASSLSGGQFRQETQYF
>-|once|TRBJ1-1|TRBV29-1
TGCAGCGCAGGGTCGGAGTGGACTGAAGCTTTCTTT
CSAGSEWTEAFF
>-|-|TRBJ1-2|TRBV19
TGTGCCAGTAGTATCCCCTCCGGGGGGGTTAACTATGGCTACACCTTC
CASSIPSGGVNYGYTF
>TRBD1|-|TRBJ1-6|TRBV7-9
TGTTCCAGCAGCCTACTAAGCCCGGGACAGGGGCTTCCCCTCCACTTT
CSSSLLSPGQGLPLHF
>TRBD1|-|TRBJ1-1|TRBV19
TGTGCCAGTAGTCACCTGACAGGGTCGGGGTCCACTGAAGCTTTCTTT
CASSHLTGSGSTEAFF
>TRBD2|-|TRBJ2-1|TRBV4-1
TGCGCCAGCAGCCAGGTGACTAGCGGGAGTTCCTACAATGAGCAGTTCTTC
CASSQVTSGSSYNEQFF
>TRBD1|-|TRBJ1-1|TRBV18
TGTGCCAGCTCACAAGGACAGGGGCAGAACACTGAAGCTTTCTTT
CASSQGQGQNTEAFF
>TRBD1|-|TRBJ1-2|TRBV7-3
TGTGCCAGCAGCTTAGGGACAGGATATGGCTACACCTTC
CASSLGTGYGYTF
>-|-|TRBJ1-4|TRBV27
TGTGCCAGCAGTTTTAGGTGGGCTGAAAAACTGTTTTTT
CASSFRWAEKLFF
>-|-|TRBJ2-1|TRBV4-3
TGCGCCAGCAGCCTCACAAGGGGGGGCTACTCCTACAATGAGCAGTTCTTC
CASSLTRGGYSYNEQFF
>TRBD2|-|TRBJ2-5|TRBV7-2
TGTGCCAGCAGCTTAAATAGCGGGGAGACCCAGTACTTC
CASSLNSGETQYF
>-|-|TRBJ1-5|TRBV7-2
TGTGCCAGCAGCTTATCAGTAAATCAGCCCCAGCATTTT
CASSLSVNQPQHF
>TRBD2|-|TRBJ2-7|TRBV5-4
TGTGCCAGCAGCCCTCCGGGACTAGCGGGAGTTCGGGAGCAGTACTTC
CASSPPGLAGVREQYF
>TRBD1|-|TRBJ2-7|TRBV5-1
TGCGCCAGCAGCTCGCTACAGGGGGGCGAGCAGTACTTC
CASSSLQGGEQYF
>-|-|TRBJ1-1|TRBV11-1
TGTGCCAGCAGCGCCACAGGGAACACTGAAGCTTTCTTT
CASSATGNTEAFF
>-|-|TRBJ1-2|TRBV5-1
-
CASSFGRGAWDREPRGINYGYIF
>-|-|TRBJ2-1|TRBV29-1
TGCAGCGTTGCTAGGGACTCCCACTACAATGAGCAGTTCTTC
CSVARDSHYNEQFF
>-|-|TRBJ1-2|TRBV7-2
TGTGCCAGCGCGGGAAAGGGGACTTTTGGCTATGGCTACACCTTC
CASAGKGTFGYGYTF
>TRBD1|once|TRBJ2-2|TRBV18
TGTGCCAGCTCACCACCGAGCAGGGGGCAAGGACTGCTGTTTTTT
CASSPPSRGQGLLFF
>TRBD2|-|TRBJ2-3|TRBV25-1
TGTGCCAGCAGTGGCGAGACTAGCGGTACCACAGATACGCAGTATTTT
CASSGETSGTTDTQYF
>-|-|TRBJ2-3|TRBV7-2
TGTGCCAGCAGCTTACGAGCGGGTCGCACAGATACGCAGTATTTT
CASSLRAGRTDTQYF
>-|-|TRBJ2-7|TRBV7-2
TGTGCCAGCAGCTTAGTGCCGCGGGGGCGAGGCTCCTACGAGCAGTACTTC
CASSLVPRGRGSYEQYF
>TRBD2|-|TRBJ2-2|TRBV5-4
TGTGCCAGCAGCTTGCTAGGGATAGCGGGGGTGAACACCGGGGAGCTGTTTTTT
CASSLLGIAGVNTGELFF
>TRBD1|-|TRBJ2-2|TRBV7-2
TGTGCCAGCAGCTCGGACAGGGTCAATCAGTTTTTT
CASSSDRVNQFF
>-|few|TRBJ1-3|TRBV7-7
TGTGACCCGCCTTGGTTGCCAGGGAACTCTGGAAACACCATATATTTT
CDPPWLPGNSGNTIYF
>TRBD1|-|TRBJ1-6|TRBV5-1
TGCGCCAGCAGCTTGGTTGGGACAGGCGATAATTCACCCCTCCACTTT
CASSLVGTGDNSPLHF
>TRBD2|-|TRBJ2-2|TRBV6-5
TGTGCCAGCAACCTAGCGGGGGCTAATGGCGGGGAGCTGTTTTTT
CASNLAGANGGELFF
>TRBD2|once|TRBJ2-3|TRBV12-5
TGTGCTAGTGGTCTTGCGTGGGGGACTAGCGGGCCGGGGAGCACAGATACGCAGTATTTT
CASGLAWGTSGPGSTDTQYF